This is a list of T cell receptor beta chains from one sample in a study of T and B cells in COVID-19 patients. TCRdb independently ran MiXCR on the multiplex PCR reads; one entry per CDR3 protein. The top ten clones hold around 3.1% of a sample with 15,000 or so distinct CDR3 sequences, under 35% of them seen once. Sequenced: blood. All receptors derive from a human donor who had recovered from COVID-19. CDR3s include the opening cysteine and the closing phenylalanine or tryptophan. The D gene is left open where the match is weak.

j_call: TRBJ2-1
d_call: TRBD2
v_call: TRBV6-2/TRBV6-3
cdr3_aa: CASSRTHYTSGQYNEQFF

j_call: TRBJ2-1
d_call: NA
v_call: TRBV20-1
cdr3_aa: CSAPDTHEQFF

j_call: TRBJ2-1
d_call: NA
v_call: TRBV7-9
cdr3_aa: CASSFASGAGYNEQFF

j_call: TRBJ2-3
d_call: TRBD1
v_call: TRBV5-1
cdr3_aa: CASSPRQGFADTQYF

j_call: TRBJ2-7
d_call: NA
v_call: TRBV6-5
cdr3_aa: CATSTSAMVSYEQYF

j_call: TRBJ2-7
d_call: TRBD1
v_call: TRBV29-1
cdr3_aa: CSVGGGVNEQYF

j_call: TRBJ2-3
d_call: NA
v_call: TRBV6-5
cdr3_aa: CASSEFSSVDTQYF

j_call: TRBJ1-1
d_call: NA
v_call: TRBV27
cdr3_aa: CASSLVGDGAFF

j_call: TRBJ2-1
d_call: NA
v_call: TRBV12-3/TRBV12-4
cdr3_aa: CASSLFDSNNEQFF

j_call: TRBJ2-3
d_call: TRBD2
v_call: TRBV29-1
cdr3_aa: CSACSGGSDTQYF

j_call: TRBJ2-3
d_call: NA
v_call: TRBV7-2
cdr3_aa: CASNPGADTQYF

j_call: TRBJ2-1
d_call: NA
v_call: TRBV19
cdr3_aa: CASKAGVEQFF

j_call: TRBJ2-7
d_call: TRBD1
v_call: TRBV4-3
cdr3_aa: CASSPGQGRYEQYF

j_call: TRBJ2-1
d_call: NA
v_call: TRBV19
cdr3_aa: CASSTHHSNEQFF

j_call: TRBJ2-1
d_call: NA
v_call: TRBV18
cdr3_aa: CASSPPSAYNEQFF

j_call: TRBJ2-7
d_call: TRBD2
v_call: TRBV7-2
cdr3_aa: CASSLARTSGISYEQYF

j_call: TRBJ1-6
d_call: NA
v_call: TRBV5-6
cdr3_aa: CASSLDWDSPLHF

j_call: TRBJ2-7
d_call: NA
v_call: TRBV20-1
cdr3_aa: CSARVTVGPEQYF

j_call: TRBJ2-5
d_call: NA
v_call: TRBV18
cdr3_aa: CASSPNPETQYF

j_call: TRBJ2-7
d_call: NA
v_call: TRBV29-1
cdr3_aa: CSVSIGGSSYEQYF

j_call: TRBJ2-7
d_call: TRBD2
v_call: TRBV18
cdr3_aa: CASSPTSGRPLNF

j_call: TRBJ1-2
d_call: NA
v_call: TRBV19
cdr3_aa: CASTADIGYGYTF

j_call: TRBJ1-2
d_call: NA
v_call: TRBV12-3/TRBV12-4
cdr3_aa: CASSLAANYGYTF

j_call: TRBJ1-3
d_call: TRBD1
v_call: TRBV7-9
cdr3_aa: CASSLGQAGNTIYF

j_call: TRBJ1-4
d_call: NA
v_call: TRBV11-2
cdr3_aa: CASSLGVGGTTNEKLFF

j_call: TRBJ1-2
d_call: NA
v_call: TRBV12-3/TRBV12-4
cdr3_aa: CASTSGPILYGYTF

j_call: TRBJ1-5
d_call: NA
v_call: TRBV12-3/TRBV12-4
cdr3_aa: CASSLGGYGNQPQHF

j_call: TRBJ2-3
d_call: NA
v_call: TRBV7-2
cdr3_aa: CASSLAGLVDTQYF

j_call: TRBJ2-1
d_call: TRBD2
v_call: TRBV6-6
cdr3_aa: CASRGRETYNEQFF

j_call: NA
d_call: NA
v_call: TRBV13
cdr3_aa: CASSSDYEQYF

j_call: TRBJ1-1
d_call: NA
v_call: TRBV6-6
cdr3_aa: CASSYPSLNTEAFF

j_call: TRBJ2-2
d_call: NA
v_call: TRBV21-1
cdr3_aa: CASSKGRPPGQGPSRTGELFF

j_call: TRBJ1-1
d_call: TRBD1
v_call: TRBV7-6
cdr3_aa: CASSLTTGDTEAFF

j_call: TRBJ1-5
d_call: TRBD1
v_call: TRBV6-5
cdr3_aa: CASSHQGDHQPQHF

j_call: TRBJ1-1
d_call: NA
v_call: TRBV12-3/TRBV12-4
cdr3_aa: CASSPQDGNTEAFF

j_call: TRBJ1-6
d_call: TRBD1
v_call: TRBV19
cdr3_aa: CASHDRGNSPLHF

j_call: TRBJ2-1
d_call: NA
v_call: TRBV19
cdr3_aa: CASRGTGISNEQFF

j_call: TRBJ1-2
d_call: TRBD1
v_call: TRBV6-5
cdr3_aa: CASSSPGTVNYGYTF

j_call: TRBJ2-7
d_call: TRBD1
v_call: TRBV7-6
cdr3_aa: CASSLGGQGYEQYF

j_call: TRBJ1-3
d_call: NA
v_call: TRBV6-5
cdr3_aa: CASRRVSGNTIYF

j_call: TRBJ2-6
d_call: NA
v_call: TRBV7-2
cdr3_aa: CASSLMKDSGANVLTF

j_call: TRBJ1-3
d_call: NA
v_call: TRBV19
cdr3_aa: CASSIGRRSGNTIYF

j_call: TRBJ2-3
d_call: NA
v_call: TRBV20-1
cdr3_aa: CSARVVDTQYF

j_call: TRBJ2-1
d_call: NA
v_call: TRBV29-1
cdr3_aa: CSVTGTSSYNEQFF

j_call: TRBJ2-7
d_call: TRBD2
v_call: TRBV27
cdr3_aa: CASSPLTSGATYEQYF

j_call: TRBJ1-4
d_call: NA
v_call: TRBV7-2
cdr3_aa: CASSLAWHVNEKLFF

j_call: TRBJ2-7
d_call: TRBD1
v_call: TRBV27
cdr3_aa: CASTYIAGGTGTGEQYF

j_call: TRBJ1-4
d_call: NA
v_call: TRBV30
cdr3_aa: CAWSGQGTNEKLFF

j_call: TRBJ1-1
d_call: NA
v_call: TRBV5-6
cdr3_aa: CASGLGHTEAFF

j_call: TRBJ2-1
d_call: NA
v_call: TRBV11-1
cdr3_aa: CASSLAVESYNEQFF